This TCR beta chain was captured by sequencing in a study of blood T cell repertoires in COVID-19. Sequenced by immunoSEQ multiplex PCR; TCRdb stores in-frame clones only, minus some. The data hold under 250,000 clones, with around 83% observed a single time. The count of this clone is one. The junction had 4 bases not matched to a gene; V was cut back by 0 bases and J by 4 bases. From germline, CDR1 is SGHNT and CDR2 YYREEE (reference sequence). CDR3 length: 16 amino acids. This TCR was sampled from a man aged 40-50 years with active or convalescent COVID-19. Sequencing was carried out using peripheral blood. J is TRBJ2-3 and V is TRBV5-4; 11 nucleotides align to TRBD2. The CDR3 loop is CASSLGTSGFPDTQYF. CDR3 in DNA: TGTGCCAGCAGCTTGGGGACTAGCGGGTTTCCAGATACGCAGTATTTT.